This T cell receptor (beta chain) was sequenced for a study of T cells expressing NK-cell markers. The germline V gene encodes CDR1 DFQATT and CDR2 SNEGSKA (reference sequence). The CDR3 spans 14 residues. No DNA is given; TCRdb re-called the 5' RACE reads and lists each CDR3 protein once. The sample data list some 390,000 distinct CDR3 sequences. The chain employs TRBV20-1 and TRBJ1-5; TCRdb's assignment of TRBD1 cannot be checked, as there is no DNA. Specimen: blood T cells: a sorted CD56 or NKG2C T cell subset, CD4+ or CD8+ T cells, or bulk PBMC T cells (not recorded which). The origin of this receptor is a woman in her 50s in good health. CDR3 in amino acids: CSAPHDRVDQPQHF.